This T cell receptor beta chain was sequenced for a study of blood T cell repertoires in COVID-19. For the study at large: In each case, the material was cDNA or gDNA derived from T cells, B-cell-depleted T cells, or PBMCs.

V lost 5 bases and J lost 7; bases outside the gene matches: 8. Germline lookup yields CDR1 LNHDA and CDR2 SQIVND (reference sequence). The CDR3 consists of 13 residues. In the study's own analysis: Researchers report that nucleated cell counts were estimated from reference gene primer amplification. Some clones are missing from TCRdb's copy, which holds only in-frame ones; the method was immunoSEQ multiplex PCR. V and J calls and clone size come straight from that table; D and trimming were deduced from the DNA. The repertoire holds roughly 70,000 clones, about 86% seen once, with about 4.3% in the top ten.

Sequencing was done on a sample of peripheral blood. This receptor was obtained from a woman aged 60-75 years with acute or convalescent COVID-19. The chain links TRBV19 to TRBJ2-7; 7 bases fit TRBD2. CDR3 DNA: TGTGCCAGTAGTGGGTTTCCGGGAGGAGAGCAGTACTTC. Translated, it gives CASSGFPGGEQYF.